Each of the 18 T cell receptor beta chains below was sequenced from the same sample in a study of cytomegalovirus exposure and HLA in healthy donors. In the PCR, 60 Vbeta and 13 Jbeta primers were used. Produced via immunoSEQ multiplex PCR; TCRdb's table is partial and in-frame only. The repertoire holds about 160,000 clones, roughly 80% seen once, with less than 2.5% in the top ten. Material for sequencing was PBMCs. Every receptor here comes from a male donor in good health and CMV-seronegative.

The chain has TRBV2 and TRBJ2-5, with 9 nucleotides matching TRBD1. Unmatched junction bases numbered 5, after V lost 5 bases and J lost 4 bases. The length of the CDR3 is 14 residues. From germline, CDR1 is SNHLY and CDR2 FYNNEI. The CDR3 reads CASSPGTGRETQYF. CDR3 sequence (DNA): TGTGCCAGCAGTCCCGGGACAGGGAGAGAGACCCAGTACTTC.

V gene TRBV5-4 combines with J gene TRBJ2-1; 7 bases map to TRBD2. V gave up 0 bases and J gave up 6 bases; unmatched junction bases: 6. The CDR3 consists of 15 residues. Germline CDR1 SGHNT, CDR2 YYREEE (reference sequence). The CDR3 protein is CASSLDGLGVNEQFF. For the CDR3, the DNA is TGTGCCAGCAGCTTGGACGGACTAGGGGTCAATGAGCAGTTCTTC.

This chain uses TRBV5-1 with TRBJ2-5; 7 bases are a match to TRBD1. CDR1 SGHRS and CDR2 YFSETQ come from the germline V gene. This CDR3 spans 13 amino acids. The J segment lost 5 bases and the V segment lost 4 bases, leaving 5 bases of the junction unmatched. This CDR3 reads CASSADRAETQYF. The DNA of the CDR3 is TGCGCCAGCAGCGCCGACAGGGCTGAGACCCAGTACTTC.

The table lists this clone with a count of one. CDR3 sequence reads: CASSLESSSYEQFF. The CDR3 nucleotides are TGTGCCAGCAGCTTAGAGTCTAGCAGCTATGAGCAGTTCTTC. The chain has TRBV7-8 and TRBJ2-1; tentative D call: TRBD2 (5 bases). V was shortened by 1 base and J by 8 bases, with 12 bases between the two germline ends. Per germline, CDR1 SGHVS and CDR2 FQNEAQ. The CDR3 is made up of 14 amino acids.

The chain couples TRBV7-3 to TRBJ2-7; possibly TRBD2 for D (5 bases). The CDR3 extends over 15 amino acids. Trimming shortened V by 2 bases and J by 2 bases, and 13 bases separated the two germline ends. In germline, CDR1 is SGHTA, CDR2 FQGTGA. The CDR3 DNA reads as TGTGCCAGCAGCTTAGGTAGCGTAAAAACCTACGAGCAGTACTTC. Translation: CASSLGSVKTYEQYF.

The chain has TRBV5-1 and TRBJ2-7; 7 bases are a match to TRBD1. Germline CDR1 SGHRS, CDR2 YFSETQ. The V and J ends lost 0 bases and 2 bases, in that order; junction bases with no gene match: 14. The CDR3 is made up of 18 amino acids. The CDR3 sequence is CASSLGAHDRVRAYEQYF. DNA for the CDR3: TGCGCCAGCAGCTTGGGCGCACATGACAGGGTCAGGGCCTACGAGCAGTACTTC.

The gene calls are TRBV15 and TRBJ2-5, with D possibly matching TRBD2 (5 bases). The germline V gene encodes CDR1 LNHNV and CDR2 YYDKDF (reference sequence). This CDR3 has 16 amino acids. V was trimmed by 1 base and J by 0 bases, leaving 12 bases between them. The CDR3 reads CATSRGEQTHQETQYF. CDR3 DNA: TGTGCCACCAGCAGAGGGGAGCAAACCCACCAAGAGACCCAGTACTTC.

The chain uses TRBV19 and TRBJ1-4; the D gene is possibly TRBD1 (6 bases). The CDR3 covers 14 residues. Per germline, CDR1 LNHDA and CDR2 SQIVND (reference sequence). Trimming removed 6 bases at V and 4 bases at J, with 12 bases between. CDR3 coding DNA: TGTGCCAGTAGCCAGCAGGGGATTAATGAAAAACTGTTTTTT. It translates to CASSQQGINEKLFF.

V and J are TRBV4-3 and TRBJ2-7; 8 nucleotides agree with TRBD2. This CDR3 comprises 17 residues. V lost 2 bases to trimming and J lost 2 bases; unmatched junction nucleotides: 11. Per germline, CDR1 LGHNA and CDR2 YSLEER. This CDR3 is CASSQPPGTRNTYEQYF. In DNA, the CDR3 is TGCGCCAGCAGCCAACCTCCCGGGACTAGGAATACCTACGAGCAGTACTTC.

This chain connects TRBV6-6 to TRBJ1-6, with a possible D match to TRBD1 (6 bases). This CDR3 is 16 amino acids long. Trimming removed 2 bases from V and 1 base from J, with 9 bases in between. Germline lookup yields CDR1 MNHNY and CDR2 SVGAGI (reference sequence). This CDR3 reads CASSYLRGSYNSPLHF. CDR3 DNA: TGTGCCAGCAGTTACCTCAGGGGTTCCTATAATTCACCCCTCCACTTT.

This clone was counted between two and nine times. J is TRBJ2-1 and V is TRBV7-2, with 7 nucleotides matching TRBD1. From germline, CDR1 is SGHTA and CDR2 FQGNSA. This CDR3 region has 15 residues. Germline trimming cut 5 bases from V and 2 bases from J; bases unmatched to any gene: 6. In nucleotides, the CDR3 is TGTGCCAGCAGCCAAGACAGGGTCCCCTACAATGAGCAGTTCTTC. This sequence encodes CASSQDRVPYNEQFF.

V and J are TRBV6-5 and TRBJ2-5, with TRBD2 matching over 10 bases. The J call may be incorrect, as the DNA end agrees better with TRBJ2-7. Germline values: CDR1 MNHEY, CDR2 SVGAGI. The CDR3 contains 15 residues. CDR3 DNA sequence: TGTGCCAGCAGTTACTCTAGCGGGGGGACCTACGAGCAGTACTTC. Translated: CASSYSSGGTYEQYF.

The chain combines TRBV9 with TRBJ2-5; 9 positions match TRBD1. Germline V gene data show CDR1 as SGDLS and CDR2 as YYNGEE. This CDR3 is 15 amino acids long. Trimming removed 0 bases from V and 4 bases from J; junction bases left unmatched: 4. The CDR3 DNA reads TGTGCCAGCAGCGTAGACAGGGGGCGCGGAGAGACCCAGTACTTC. It encodes CASSVDRGRGETQYF. Variable domain in full (rest from reference TRBV9 and TRBJ2-5): DSGVTQTPKHLITATGQRVTLRCSPRSGDLSVYWYQQSLDQGLQFLIQYYNGEERAKGNILERFSAQQFPDLHSELNLSSLELGDSALYFCASSVDRGRGETQYFGPGTRLLVL.

The chain joins TRBV7-2 to TRBJ2-5, with TRBD1 matching 7 bases. With V trimmed by 5 bases and J by 4 bases, 4 bases remained unmatched. The CDR3 sequence is 13 residues long. Germline-derived CDR1 and CDR2 are SGHTA and FQGNSA. The DNA of the CDR3 is TGTGCCAGCAGCCCGGGACAGATAGAGACCCAGTACTTC. The encoded protein is CASSPGQIETQYF.

The gene calls are TRBV30 and TRBJ2-7; TRBD1 aligns across 9 bases. This CDR3 is built from 16 residues. Germline V lookup: CDR1 GTSNPN, CDR2 SVGIG (reference sequence). With 0 bases clipped from V and 4 bases from J, the junction kept 10 bases outside the gene matches. CDR3 loop: CAWSVHYRTGEYEQYF. CDR3 in DNA: TGTGCCTGGAGTGTACACTATCGGACAGGGGAATACGAGCAGTACTTC. Full variable domain (outside the CDR3, taken from reference TRBV30 and TRBJ2-7): SQTIHQWPATLVQPVGSPLSLECTVEGTSNPNLYWYRQAAGRGLQLLFYSVGIGQISSEVPQNLSASRPQDRQFILSSKKLLLSDSGFYLCAWSVHYRTGEYEQYFGPGTRLTVT.

The chain couples TRBV23-1 to TRBJ1-1, with unresolved D. TRBV23-1 is marked as an open reading frame, function uncertain. The V gene lost 1 base and the J gene lost 5 bases, with 11 bases spanning the gap. The CDR3 runs to 14 residues. The CDR3 reads CASSQWEGNTEAFF. The CDR3 DNA reads as TGCGCCAGCAGTCAATGGGAGGGTAATACTGAAGCTTTCTTT.

This clone came up a few times. This CDR3 reads CASSQQETNEKLFF. In DNA, the CDR3 is TGCGCCAGCAGCCAACAGGAAACTAATGAAAAACTGTTTTTT. The chain couples TRBV4-3 to TRBJ1-4; D is uncertain. Germline CDR1 is LGHNA and CDR2 is YSLEER. The ends were cut back, 2 bases at V and 1 base at J, with 5 bases in the middle. The CDR3 extends over 14 amino acids.

This chain links TRBV7-9 with TRBJ2-7; D unresolved. The CDR3 runs to 12 residues. Germline CDR1 is SEHNR and CDR2 is FQNEAQ (reference sequence). The V end was cut by 5 bases, the J end by 4 bases, with 9 bases between. CDR3 amino acids: CASSHITYEQYF. DNA for the CDR3: TGTGCCAGCAGCCATATCACTTACGAGCAGTACTTC.